These 27 T cell receptor beta chains share one sample of origin, sequenced in a study of blood T cell repertoires in COVID-19. Clones were read by immunoSEQ multiplex PCR, and TCRdb kept only the in-frame ones, dropping some. The table includes about 480,000 clones, over 75% detected once. The sequencing input was PBMCs or T cells enriched from blood (not recorded which). Receptor source: a middle-aged woman who had recovered from COVID-19.

This chain uses TRBV11-2 with TRBJ2-3; the match to TRBD2 covers 8 bases. From germline, CDR1 is SGHAT and CDR2 FQNNGV. The CDR3 spans 15 residues. V was clipped by 11 bases and J by 0 bases; unmatched bases: 10. The DNA of the CDR3 is TGTGCCTTTGGGCGGGGGGATTCTAGCACAGATACGCAGTATTTT. Translated, it gives CAFGRGDSSTDTQYF.

This rearrangement joins TRBV3-1 (or the pseudogene TRBV3-2) to TRBJ2-5, with 11 bases lining up with TRBD2. The germline CDR1 and CDR2 sequences are LGHDT and YNNKEL (reference sequence). Losses at the gene ends were 1 base for V and 2 bases for J; bases not matched to a gene: 6. The CDR3 has 17 amino acids. Here the CDR3 DNA reads TGTGCCAGCAGCCAAGGACTAGCGGGAACGGCGCAAGAGACCCAGTACTTC. Translated, it gives CASSQGLAGTAQETQYF.

The rearrangement links TRBV4-3 to TRBJ1-4; a possible D gene is TRBD1 (6 bases). The CDR3 totals 14 residues. Trimming cost V 3 bases and J 3 bases, with 8 bases left between them. Germline V gene lookup returns CDR1 LGHNA and CDR2 YSLEER. The CDR3, as DNA: TGCGCCAGCAGCCAGGACAGCTCTAATGAAAAACTGTTTTTT. This gives the protein CASSQDSSNEKLFF.

The rearrangement links TRBV6-5 to TRBJ1-4; TRBD1 matches 9 bases. This CDR3 has 14 residues. Trimming at V came to 7 bases and at J to 7 bases, leaving 7 bases not matched to a gene. Looked up from germline, CDR1 is MNHEY and CDR2 is SVGAGI. The CDR3 loop is CASTVQGASEKLFF. As DNA, the CDR3 is TGTGCCAGCACCGTACAGGGGGCCTCTGAAAAACTGTTTTTT.

In this sample, this clone turned up once. V and J are TRBV7-7 and TRBJ2-5; 12 positions agree with TRBD2. After removal of 0 bases from V and 3 bases from J, the junction contained 8 bases not matched to a gene. The germline V gene has CDR1 SSHAT and CDR2 FNYEAQ (reference sequence). The CDR3 spans 18 residues. CDR3 region: CASSLALGGLAGEETQYF. CDR3 coding DNA: TGTGCCAGCAGCTTAGCATTAGGGGGACTAGCGGGTGAAGAGACCCAGTACTTC.

This chain uses TRBV24-1 with TRBJ2-1, with D perhaps matching TRBD2 (6 bases). The germline V gene encodes CDR1 KGHDR and CDR2 SFDVKD. V was trimmed by 2 bases and J by 7 bases, leaving 14 bases between them. The CDR3 runs 15 residues. The CDR3 loop is CATSDWGVGWNEQFF. The CDR3 nucleotides read TGTGCCACCAGTGATTGGGGGGTCGGGTGGAATGAGCAGTTCTTC.

The CDR3 coding sequence is TGTGCCAGCAGCCCGCAGGGATTAGTGGGCTATGGCTACACCTTC. Protein product: CASSPQGLVGYGYTF. The chain combines TRBV7-9 with TRBJ1-2; tentative D call: TRBD1 (5 bases). Trimming removed 5 bases from V and 4 bases from J, with 17 bases in between. This CDR3 contains 15 residues. The germline CDR1 and CDR2 sequences are SEHNR and FQNEAQ (reference sequence). The whole variable domain, filled in from reference TRBV7-9 and TRBJ1-2, reads DTGVSQNPRHKITKRGQNVTFRCDPISEHNRLYWYRQTLGQGPEFLTYFQNEAQLEKSRLLSDRFSAERPKGSFSTLEIQRTEQGDSAMYLCASSPQGLVGYGYTFGSGTRLTVV.

The V and J genes are TRBV9 and TRBJ2-1; 7 nucleotides align to TRBD2. The CDR3 runs to 15 residues. Germline V lookup: CDR1 SGDLS, CDR2 YYNGEE. Trimming took 2 bases from V and 7 from J; bases not matched to a gene: 9. The CDR3: CASSVDGRTLNEQFF. CDR3 DNA sequence: TGTGCCAGCAGCGTGGACGGGAGGACACTTAATGAGCAGTTCTTC.

This clone came up a few times. V gene TRBV7-2 combines with J gene TRBJ1-2, with D unresolved. CDR1 is SGHTA and CDR2 is FQGNSA in the germline V gene. The germline V and J ends were trimmed by 4 bases and 6 bases, with 18 bases remaining between them. This CDR3 comprises 15 residues. CDR3 sequence reads: CASSYKMGSVHGYTF. The CDR3 DNA is TGTGCCAGCAGCTACAAGATGGGCAGTGTACATGGCTACACCTTC.

The chain recombines TRBV19 with TRBJ2-7, with TRBD2 matching over 7 bases. With 1 base clipped from V and 13 bases from J, the junction kept 10 bases outside the gene matches. Germline CDR1 LNHDA, CDR2 SQIVND (reference sequence). This CDR3 region has 13 residues. CDR3 amino acids: CASSIASAGAYYF. In DNA form, the CDR3 reads TGTGCCAGTAGTATAGCTTCGGCGGGAGCTTACTACTTC.

This chain uses TRBV21-1 with TRBJ2-1; TRBD2 is the table's D call and was not checked against the DNA. TRBV21-1 is shown as a pseudogene. The CDR3 is 16 amino acids. The DNA for the CDR3 is TGTGCCAGCAGCAAACTAGGACATAGCGGGGGAGGGATGGGGTTCTTC. Translation: CASSKLGHSGGGMGFF.

The J gene is TRBJ2-7, the V gene TRBV7-6, with 12 bases aligning to TRBD2. The ends lost 5 bases at V and 2 bases at J; junction bases unmatched: 7. Germline CDR1 SGHVS, CDR2 FNYEAQ. The length of the CDR3 is 16 residues. In nucleotides, the CDR3 is TGTGCCAGCAGCCTCGAGACTAGCGGGGGAACCTACGAGCAGTACTTC. This codes for CASSLETSGGTYEQYF.

The DNA of the CDR3 is TGTGCCAGCAGCTTAGATGCAGGGGGTGAAGCTTTCTTT. Its protein is CASSLDAGGEAFF. The J gene is TRBJ1-1, the V gene TRBV7-2; 7 positions match TRBD1. Germline CDR1 SGHTA, CDR2 FQGNSA. The V gene end was trimmed by 1 base and the J gene end by 7 bases; junction bases not matched to a gene: 3. This CDR3 comprises 13 residues.

The rearrangement uses TRBV7-8 and TRBJ2-5; 12 bases line up with TRBD2. J was trimmed by 5 bases and V by 0 bases; bases with no gene match: 4. CDR3 length: 16 residues. Germline V gene lookup returns CDR1 SGHVS and CDR2 FQNEAQ. CDR3 loop: CASSLAFLAGGETQYF. CDR3 DNA sequence: TGTGCCAGCAGCTTAGCCTTCCTAGCGGGAGGGGAGACCCAGTACTTC.

V is TRBV7-9 and J is TRBJ2-2, with TRBD1 matching 7 bases. Germline V gives CDR1 SEHNR, CDR2 FQNEAQ (reference sequence). V gave up 2 bases and J gave up 1 base; unmatched junction bases: 4. This CDR3 comprises 16 residues. The CDR3 sequence: CASSLSDRRNTGELFF. In DNA form, the CDR3 reads TGTGCCAGCAGCTTATCGGACAGGAGGAACACCGGGGAGCTGTTTTTT. Filled out from reference TRBV7-9 and TRBJ2-2, the complete variable domain reads DTGVSQNPRHKITKRGQNVTFRCDPISEHNRLYWYRQTLGQGPEFLTYFQNEAQLEKSRLLSDRFSAERPKGSFSTLEIQRTEQGDSAMYLCASSLSDRRNTGELFFGEGSRLTVL.

The chain recombines TRBV7-6 with TRBJ2-7; D remains unclear. Germline V CDR1 and CDR2: SGHVS, FNYEAQ. This CDR3 is 13 amino acids long. Trimming removed 6 bases from V and 2 bases from J, with 11 bases in between. CDR3 DNA sequence: TGTGCCAGCAGTCGGAGTTCGACCTACGAGCAGTACTTC. It codes for CASSRSSTYEQYF.

V is TRBV27 and J is TRBJ1-2; no reliable D call. Germline CDR1 is MNHEY and CDR2 is SMNVEV (reference sequence). The CDR3 contains 13 residues. V lost 2 bases, J lost 5 bases, and 9 bases lay in between. The CDR3 loop is CASSLDKRYGYTF. The CDR3, as DNA: TGTGCCAGCAGTTTAGACAAGCGGTATGGCTACACCTTC.

This clone was detected once. The chain is built from TRBV25-1 and TRBJ1-2; TRBD1 matches at 7 bases. The ends lost 1 base at V and 5 bases at J; junction bases unmatched: 4. The V gene's germline CDR1 is MGHDK and CDR2 SYGVNS. This CDR3 has 14 amino acids. The CDR3 sequence: CASSEWRDSYGYTF. The CDR3 DNA reads as TGTGCCAGCAGTGAATGGCGGGACAGTTATGGCTACACCTTC.

The chain couples TRBV7-2 to TRBJ2-1; TRBD2 aligns across 10 bases. CDR1 is SGHTA, CDR2 FQGNSA, per germline. The CDR3 consists of 18 residues. V lost 5 bases to trimming and J lost 0 bases; unmatched junction nucleotides: 10. CDR3 protein: CASSHPKASGGSYNEQFF. The CDR3 DNA reads as TGTGCCAGCAGCCACCCCAAAGCTAGCGGGGGCTCCTACAATGAGCAGTTCTTC.

The chain links TRBV4-2 to TRBJ2-1; maybe TRBD2 (6 bases). The CDR3 runs to 15 residues. The V gene lost 0 bases and the J gene lost 9 bases, with 15 bases spanning the gap. CDR1 is LGHNA and CDR2 is YNFKEQ in the germline V gene. This chain's CDR3 is CASSQERLRGGEQFF. The CDR3 DNA reads TGTGCCAGCAGCCAAGAACGGCTTAGGGGAGGTGAGCAGTTCTTC.

The chain has TRBV6-6 and TRBJ2-7, with TRBD1 matching over 8 bases. Germline CDR1 is MNHNY and CDR2 is SVGAGI (reference sequence). CDR3 size: 15 residues. V trimming: 7 bases; J trimming: 5 bases; junction bases outside the gene matches: 13. CDR3 loop: CASTIGQGEFHEQYF. The CDR3 bases are TGTGCCAGCACTATAGGACAGGGTGAATTCCACGAGCAGTACTTC.

The V gene is TRBV5-1, the J gene TRBJ1-2; the D gene is possibly TRBD1 (6 bases). CDR1 is SGHRS, CDR2 YFSETQ, per germline. The CDR3 consists of 13 residues. Trimming stripped 1 base from V and 8 bases from J, with 12 bases between. The CDR3 reads CASSLSDREGYTF. CDR3 sequence (DNA): TGCGCCAGCAGCTTGTCGGACAGAGAGGGCTACACCTTC.

To note about this clone: This CDR3 is also generated by other DNA sequences in the sample. The V and J genes are TRBV19 and TRBJ1-1; TRBD1 is a possible D gene (5 bases). Germline CDR1 and CDR2: LNHDA and SQIVND (reference sequence). The CDR3 sequence is 14 residues long. The V end lost 2 bases, the J end lost 1 base, and 8 bases lay between the germline ends. The CDR3 nucleotides read TGTGCCAGTAGTATACAGGGTGGGAACACTGAAGCTTTCTTT. The encoded protein is CASSIQGGNTEAFF.

The CDR3, as DNA: TGTGCCAGCTCCCCGCACGTCGGAGACCCTACGAACACTGAAGCTTTCTTT. This translates into CASSPHVGDPTNTEAFF. The V gene is TRBV18, the J gene TRBJ1-1, with unresolved D. The V gene lost 6 bases and the J gene lost 1 base, with 21 bases spanning the gap. The CDR3 contains 17 residues. In germline, CDR1 is KGHSH, CDR2 LQKENI.

The gene calls are TRBV6-4 and TRBJ2-1; 8 bases fit TRBD2. The CDR3 runs 15 residues. Germline lookup yields CDR1 MRHNA and CDR2 SNTAGT. V shed 4 bases, J shed 7 bases, and the junction held 9 bases outside the gene matches. CDR3 amino acids: CASSAGGHDVNEQFF. As DNA, the CDR3 is TGTGCCAGCAGTGCGGGGGGGCACGATGTAAATGAGCAGTTCTTC.

The gene calls are TRBV30 and TRBJ2-7; D remains unclear. Trimming removed 0 bases at V and 5 bases at J, with 5 bases between. The length of the CDR3 is 11 residues. Germline V gene lookup returns CDR1 GTSNPN and CDR2 SVGIG (reference sequence). The CDR3 nucleotides read TGTGCCTGGAGTGTATCTCACGAGCAGTACTTC. It yields the protein CAWSVSHEQYF.

V is TRBV7-2 and J is TRBJ2-1; D ambiguous. From germline, CDR1 is SGHTA and CDR2 FQGNSA. The V end was cut by 1 base, the J end by 4 bases, with 5 bases between. CDR3 length equals 13 residues. CDR3 sequence: CASSLDGYNEQFF. Written as DNA, the CDR3 is TGTGCCAGCAGCTTAGACGGGTACAATGAGCAGTTCTTC.